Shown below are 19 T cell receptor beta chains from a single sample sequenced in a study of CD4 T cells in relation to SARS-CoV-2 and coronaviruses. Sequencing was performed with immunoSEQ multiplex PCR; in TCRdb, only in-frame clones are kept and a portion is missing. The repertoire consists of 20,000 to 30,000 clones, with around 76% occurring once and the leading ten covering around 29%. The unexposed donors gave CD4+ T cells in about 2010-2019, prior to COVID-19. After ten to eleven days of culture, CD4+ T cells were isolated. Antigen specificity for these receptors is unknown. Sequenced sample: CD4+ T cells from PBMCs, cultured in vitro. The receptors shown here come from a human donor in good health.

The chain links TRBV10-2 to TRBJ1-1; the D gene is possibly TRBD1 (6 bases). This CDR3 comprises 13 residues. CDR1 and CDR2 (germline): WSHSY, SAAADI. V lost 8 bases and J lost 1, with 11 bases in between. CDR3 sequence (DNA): TGCGCCAGCCGACGACAGGAGAACACTGAAGCTTTCTTT. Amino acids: CASRRQENTEAFF.

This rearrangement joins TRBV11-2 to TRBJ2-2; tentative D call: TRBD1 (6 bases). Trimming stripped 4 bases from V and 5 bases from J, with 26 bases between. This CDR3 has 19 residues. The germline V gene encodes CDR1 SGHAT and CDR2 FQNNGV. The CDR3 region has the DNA TGTGCCAGCAGCTGGGCCCTTAAGCACAGGGCGACGGGAACCGGGGAGCTGTTTTTT. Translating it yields CASSWALKHRATGTGELFF.

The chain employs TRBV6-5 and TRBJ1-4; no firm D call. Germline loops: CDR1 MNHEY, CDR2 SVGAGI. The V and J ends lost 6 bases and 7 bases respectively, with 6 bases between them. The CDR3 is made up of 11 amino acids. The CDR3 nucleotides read TGTGCCAGCAGGGTAGCTGAAAAACTGTTTTTT. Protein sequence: CASRVAEKLFF.

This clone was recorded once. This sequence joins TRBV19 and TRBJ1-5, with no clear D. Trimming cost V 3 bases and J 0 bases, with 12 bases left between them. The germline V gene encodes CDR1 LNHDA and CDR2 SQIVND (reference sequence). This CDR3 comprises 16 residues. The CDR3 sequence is CASSMRGQVSNQPQHF. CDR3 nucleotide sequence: TGTGCCAGTAGTATGCGCGGGCAGGTTAGCAATCAGCCCCAGCATTTT.

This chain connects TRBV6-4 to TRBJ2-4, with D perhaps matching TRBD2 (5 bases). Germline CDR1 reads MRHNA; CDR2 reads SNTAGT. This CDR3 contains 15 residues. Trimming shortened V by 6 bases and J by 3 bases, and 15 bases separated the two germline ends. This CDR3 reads CASRPILRDKNIQYF. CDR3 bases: TGTGCCAGCAGGCCCATACTCCGGGACAAAAACATTCAGTACTTC.

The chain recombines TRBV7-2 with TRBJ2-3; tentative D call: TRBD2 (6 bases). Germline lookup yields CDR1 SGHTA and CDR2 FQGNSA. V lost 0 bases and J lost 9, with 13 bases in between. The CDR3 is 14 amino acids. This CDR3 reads CASSLAPAGLTQYF. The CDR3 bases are TGTGCCAGCAGCTTAGCGCCCGCGGGGCTAACGCAGTATTTT.

The CDR3 region has the DNA TGTGCCAGCTCACCGGGGGAGACCCAGTACTTC. This translates into CASSPGETQYF. The rearrangement uses TRBV18 and TRBJ2-5; D gene unclear. Germline CDR1 KGHSH, CDR2 LQKENI. This CDR3 comprises 11 residues. The V end was cut by 3 bases, the J end by 5 bases, with 4 bases between.

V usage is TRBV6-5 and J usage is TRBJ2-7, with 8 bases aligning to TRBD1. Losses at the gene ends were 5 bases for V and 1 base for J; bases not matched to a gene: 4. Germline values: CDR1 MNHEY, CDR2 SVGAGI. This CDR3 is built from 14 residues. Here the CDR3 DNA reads TGTGCCAGCAGTCGTACAGGGGGGTCCTACGAGCAGTACTTC. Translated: CASSRTGGSYEQYF.

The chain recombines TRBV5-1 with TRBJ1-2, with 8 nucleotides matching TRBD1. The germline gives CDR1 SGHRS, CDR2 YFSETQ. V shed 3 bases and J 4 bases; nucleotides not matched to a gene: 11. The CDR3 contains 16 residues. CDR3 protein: CASSWDRDRGRYGYTF. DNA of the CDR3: TGCGCCAGCAGCTGGGACCGTGACAGGGGTCGCTATGGCTACACCTTC.

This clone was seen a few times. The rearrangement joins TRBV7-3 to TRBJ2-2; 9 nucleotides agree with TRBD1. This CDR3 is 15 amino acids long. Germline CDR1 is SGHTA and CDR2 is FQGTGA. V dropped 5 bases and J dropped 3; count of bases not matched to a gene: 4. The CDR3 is CASSIGDRDTGELFF. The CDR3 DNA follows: TGTGCCAGCAGCATAGGGGACAGGGACACCGGGGAGCTGTTTTTT.

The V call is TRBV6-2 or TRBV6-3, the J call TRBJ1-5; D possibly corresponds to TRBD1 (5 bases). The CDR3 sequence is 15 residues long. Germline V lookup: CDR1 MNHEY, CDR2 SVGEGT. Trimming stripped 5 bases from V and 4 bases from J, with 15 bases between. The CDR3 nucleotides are TGTGCCAGCAGTAAACAGGAGGCAGGTAATCAGCCCCAGCATTTT. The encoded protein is CASSKQEAGNQPQHF.

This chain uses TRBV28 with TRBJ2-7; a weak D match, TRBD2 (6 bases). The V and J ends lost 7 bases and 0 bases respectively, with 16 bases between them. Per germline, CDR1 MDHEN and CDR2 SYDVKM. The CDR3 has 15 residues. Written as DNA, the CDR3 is TGTGCCAGCATTTGGGAGCGGGTAAGCTCCTACGAGCAGTACTTC. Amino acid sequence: CASIWERVSSYEQYF.

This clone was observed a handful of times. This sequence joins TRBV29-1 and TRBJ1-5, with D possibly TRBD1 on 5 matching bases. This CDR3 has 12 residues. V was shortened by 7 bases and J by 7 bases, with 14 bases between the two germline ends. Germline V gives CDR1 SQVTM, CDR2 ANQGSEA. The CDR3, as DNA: TGCAGCGCACGAGTGGCAGGGCAGCCCCAGCATTTT. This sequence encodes CSARVAGQPQHF. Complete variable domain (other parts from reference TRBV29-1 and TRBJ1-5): SAVISQKPSRDICQRGTSLTIQCQVDSQVTMMFWYRQQPGQSLTLIATANQGSEATYESGFVIDKFPISRPNLTFSTLTVSNMSPEDSSIYLCSARVAGQPQHFGDGTRLSIL.

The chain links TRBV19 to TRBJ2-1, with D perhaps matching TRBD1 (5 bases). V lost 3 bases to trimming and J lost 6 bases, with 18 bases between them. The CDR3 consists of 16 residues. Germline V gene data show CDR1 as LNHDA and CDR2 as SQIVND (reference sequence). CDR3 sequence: CASSIFFQGKVNEQFF. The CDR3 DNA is TGTGCCAGTAGTATCTTCTTCCAGGGAAAGGTCAATGAGCAGTTCTTC.

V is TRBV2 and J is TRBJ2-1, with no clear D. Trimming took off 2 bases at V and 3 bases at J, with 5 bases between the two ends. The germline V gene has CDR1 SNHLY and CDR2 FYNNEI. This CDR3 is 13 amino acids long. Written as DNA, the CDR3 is TGTGCCAGCAGTGAAAATTTCTACAATGAGCAGTTCTTC. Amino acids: CASSENFYNEQFF. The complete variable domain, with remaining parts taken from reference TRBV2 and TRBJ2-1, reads EPEVTQTPSHQVTQMGQEVILRCVPISNHLYFYWYRQILGQKVEFLVSFYNNEISEKSEIFDDQFSVERPDGSNFTLKIRSTKLEDSAMYFCASSENFYNEQFFGPGTRLTVL.

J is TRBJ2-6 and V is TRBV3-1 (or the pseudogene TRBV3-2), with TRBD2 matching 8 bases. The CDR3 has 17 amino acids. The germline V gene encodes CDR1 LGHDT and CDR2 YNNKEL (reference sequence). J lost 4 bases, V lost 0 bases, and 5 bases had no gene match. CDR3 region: CASSQEAGATGANVLTF. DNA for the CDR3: TGTGCCAGCAGCCAAGAAGCGGGAGCAACGGGGGCCAACGTCCTGACTTTC.

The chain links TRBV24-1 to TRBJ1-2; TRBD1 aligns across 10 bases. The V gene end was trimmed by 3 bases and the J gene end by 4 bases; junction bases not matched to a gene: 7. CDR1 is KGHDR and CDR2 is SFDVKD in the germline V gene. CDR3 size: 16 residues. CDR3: CATSDGDRGRGYGYTF. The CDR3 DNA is TGTGCCACCAGTGATGGCGACAGGGGGCGAGGCTATGGCTACACCTTC.

As DNA, the CDR3 is TGTGCCAGCAGCCGGGACCGCACAGATACGCAGTATTTT. It specifies CASSRDRTDTQYF. The rearrangement links TRBV6-6 to TRBJ2-3, with D perhaps assigned TRBD1 or TRBD2 (5 bases each). The CDR3 loop spans 13 amino acids. Germline V lookup: CDR1 MNHNY, CDR2 SVGAGI (reference sequence). V was trimmed by 6 bases and J by 1 base, leaving 8 bases between them.

CDR3 loop: CASTTGDTGELFF. As DNA, the CDR3 is TGTGCCAGCACTACAGGGGATACCGGGGAGCTGTTTTTT. V is TRBV6-5 and J is TRBJ2-2, with 7 bases identical to TRBD1. Germline CDR1 reads MNHEY; CDR2 reads SVGAGI. This CDR3 is built from 13 residues. V shed 7 bases and J 5 bases; nucleotides not matched to a gene: 4.